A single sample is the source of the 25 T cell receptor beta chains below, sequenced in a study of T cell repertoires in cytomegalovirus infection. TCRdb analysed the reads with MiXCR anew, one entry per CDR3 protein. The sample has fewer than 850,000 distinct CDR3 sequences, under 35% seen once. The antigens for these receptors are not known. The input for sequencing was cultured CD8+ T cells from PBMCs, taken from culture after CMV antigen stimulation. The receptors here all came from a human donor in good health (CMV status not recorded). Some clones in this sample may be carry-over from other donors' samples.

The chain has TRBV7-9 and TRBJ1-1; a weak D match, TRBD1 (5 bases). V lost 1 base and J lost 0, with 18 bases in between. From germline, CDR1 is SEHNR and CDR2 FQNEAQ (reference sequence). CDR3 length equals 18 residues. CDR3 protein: CASSLVGDSTLVNTEAFF. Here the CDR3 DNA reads TGTGCCAGCAGCTTAGTTGGAGACAGCACCCTGGTGAACACTGAAGCTTTCTTT.

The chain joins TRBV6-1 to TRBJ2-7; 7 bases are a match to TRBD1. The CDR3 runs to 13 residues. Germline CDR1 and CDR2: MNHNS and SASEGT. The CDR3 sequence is CVSSAGTAYEQYV. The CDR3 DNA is TGTGTCAGCAGCGCCGGGACAGCCTACGAGCAGTACGTC.

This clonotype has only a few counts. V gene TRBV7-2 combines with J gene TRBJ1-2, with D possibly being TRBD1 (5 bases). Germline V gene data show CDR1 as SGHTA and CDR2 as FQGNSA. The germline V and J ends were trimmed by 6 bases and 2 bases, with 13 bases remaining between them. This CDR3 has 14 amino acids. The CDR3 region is CASSIDRDNYGYTF. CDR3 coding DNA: TGTGCCAGCAGTATCGACCGGGACAACTATGGCTACACCTTC.

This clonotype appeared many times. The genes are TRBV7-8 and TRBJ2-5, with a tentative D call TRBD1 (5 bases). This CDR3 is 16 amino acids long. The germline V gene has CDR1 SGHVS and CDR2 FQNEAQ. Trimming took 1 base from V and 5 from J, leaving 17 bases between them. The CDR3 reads CASSLDYDRIRETQYF. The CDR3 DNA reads TGTGCCAGCAGCTTAGACTACGACAGAATCAGGGAGACCCAGTACTTC.

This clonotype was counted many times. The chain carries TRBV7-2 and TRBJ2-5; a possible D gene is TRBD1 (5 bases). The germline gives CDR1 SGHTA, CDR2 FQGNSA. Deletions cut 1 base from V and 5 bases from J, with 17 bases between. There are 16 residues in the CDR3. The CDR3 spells CASSLDTGRPVETQYF. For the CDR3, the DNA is TGTGCCAGCAGCTTAGATACAGGTAGACCCGTCGAGACCCAGTACTTC. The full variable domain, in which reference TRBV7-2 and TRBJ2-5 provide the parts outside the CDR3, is GAGVSQSPSNKVTEKGKDVELRCDPISGHTALYWYRQSLGQGLEFLIYFQGNSAPDKSGLPSDRFSAERTGGSVSTLTIQRTQQEDSAVYLCASSLDTGRPVETQYFGPGTRLLVL.

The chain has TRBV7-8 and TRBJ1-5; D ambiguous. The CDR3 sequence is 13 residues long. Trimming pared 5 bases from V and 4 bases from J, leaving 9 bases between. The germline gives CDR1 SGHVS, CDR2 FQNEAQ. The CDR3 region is CASSATLNQPQHF. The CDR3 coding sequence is TGTGCCAGCAGCGCAACGTTAAATCAGCCCCAGCATTTT.

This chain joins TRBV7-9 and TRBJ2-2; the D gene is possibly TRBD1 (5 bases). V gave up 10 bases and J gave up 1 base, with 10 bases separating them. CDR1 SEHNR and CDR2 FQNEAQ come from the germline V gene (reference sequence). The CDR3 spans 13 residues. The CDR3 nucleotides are TGTGCCACCCTTAGGGGGAACACCGGGGAGCTGTTTTTT. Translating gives CATLRGNTGELFF.

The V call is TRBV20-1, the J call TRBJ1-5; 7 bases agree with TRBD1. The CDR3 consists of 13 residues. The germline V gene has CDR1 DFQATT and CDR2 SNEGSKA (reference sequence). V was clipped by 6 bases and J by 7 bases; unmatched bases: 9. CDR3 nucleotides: TGCAGTGCGGCCGAGACAGGGACCCAGCCCCAGCATTTT. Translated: CSAAETGTQPQHF.

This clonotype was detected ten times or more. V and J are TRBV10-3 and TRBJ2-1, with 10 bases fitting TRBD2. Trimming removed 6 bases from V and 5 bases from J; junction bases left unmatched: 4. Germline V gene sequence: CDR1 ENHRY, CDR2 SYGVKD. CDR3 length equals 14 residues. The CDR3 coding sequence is TGTGCCATCAGAGCGGGGGGGCCAAACAATGAGCAGTTCTTC. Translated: CAIRAGGPNNEQFF.

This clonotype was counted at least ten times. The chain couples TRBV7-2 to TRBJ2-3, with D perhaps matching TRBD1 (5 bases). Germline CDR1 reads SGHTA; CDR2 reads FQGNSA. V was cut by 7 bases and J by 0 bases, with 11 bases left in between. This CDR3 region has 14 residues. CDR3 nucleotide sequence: TGTGCCAGCATTAGGGGTGTGAGCACAGATACGCAGTATTTT. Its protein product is CASIRGVSTDTQYF.

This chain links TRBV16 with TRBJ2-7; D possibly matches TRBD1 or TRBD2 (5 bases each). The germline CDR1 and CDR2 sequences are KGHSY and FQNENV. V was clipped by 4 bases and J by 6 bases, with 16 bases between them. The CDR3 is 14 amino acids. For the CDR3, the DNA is TGTGCCAGCAGCCGGACCTTCGGGGCCAGCGAGCAGTACTTC. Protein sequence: CASSRTFGASEQYF.

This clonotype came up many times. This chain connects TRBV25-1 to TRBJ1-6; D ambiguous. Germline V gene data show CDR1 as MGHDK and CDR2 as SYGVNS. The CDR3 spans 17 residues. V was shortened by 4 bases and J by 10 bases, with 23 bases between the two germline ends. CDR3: CASSGRTGGRIWSPLHF. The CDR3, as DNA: TGTGCCAGCAGTGGCCGAACGGGTGGTCGGATATGGTCACCCCTCCACTTT.

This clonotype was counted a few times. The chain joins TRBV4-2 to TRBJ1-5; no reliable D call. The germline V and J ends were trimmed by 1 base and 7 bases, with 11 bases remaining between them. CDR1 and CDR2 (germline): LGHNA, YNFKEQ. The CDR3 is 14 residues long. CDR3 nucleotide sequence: TGTGCCAGCAGCCAAGGGAGAGGTATCCAGCCCCAGCATTTT. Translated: CASSQGRGIQPQHF.

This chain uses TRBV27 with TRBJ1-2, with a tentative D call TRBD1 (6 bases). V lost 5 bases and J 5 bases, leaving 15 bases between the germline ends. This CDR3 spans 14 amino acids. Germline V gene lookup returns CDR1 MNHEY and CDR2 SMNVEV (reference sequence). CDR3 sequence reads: CASSQTGFGYGYTF. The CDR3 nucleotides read TGTGCCAGCAGTCAAACAGGGTTTGGGTATGGCTACACCTTC.

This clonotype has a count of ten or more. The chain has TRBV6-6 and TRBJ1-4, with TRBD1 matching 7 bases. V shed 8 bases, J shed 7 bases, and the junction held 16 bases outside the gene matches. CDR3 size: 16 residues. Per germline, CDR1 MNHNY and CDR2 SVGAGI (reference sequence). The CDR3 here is CASGPSPGQRSEKLFF. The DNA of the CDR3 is TGTGCCAGCGGACCAAGCCCGGGACAGCGAAGTGAAAAACTGTTTTTT.

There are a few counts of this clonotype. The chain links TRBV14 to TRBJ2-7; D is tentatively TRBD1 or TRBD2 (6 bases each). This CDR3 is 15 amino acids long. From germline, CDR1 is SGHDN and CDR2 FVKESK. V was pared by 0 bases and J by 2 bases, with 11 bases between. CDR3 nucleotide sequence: TGTGCCAGCAGCCAAGATCCGGGGGCGGCCTACGAGCAGTACGTC. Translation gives CASSQDPGAAYEQYV.

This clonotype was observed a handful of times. The CDR3 DNA reads TGTGCCAGCAGCTTATCGGCAGGACGAGGCGAGCAGTACTTC. Protein sequence: CASSLSAGRGEQYF. This chain links TRBV7-9 with TRBJ2-7; D is ambiguous. Germline values: CDR1 SEHNR, CDR2 FQNEAQ (reference sequence). V gave up 2 bases and J gave up 6 bases, with 14 bases separating them. This CDR3 spans 14 amino acids. Based on the CDR3 plus reference TRBV7-9 and TRBJ2-7, the full variable domain is DTGVSQNPRHKITKRGQNVTFRCDPISEHNRLYWYRQTLGQGPEFLTYFQNEAQLEKSRLLSDRFSAERPKGSFSTLEIQRTEQGDSAMYLCASSLSAGRGEQYFGPGTRLTVT.

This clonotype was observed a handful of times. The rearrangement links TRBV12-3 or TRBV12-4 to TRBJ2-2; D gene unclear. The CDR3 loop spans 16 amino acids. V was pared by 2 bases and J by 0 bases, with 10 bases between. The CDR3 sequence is CASSLLAPPNTGELFF. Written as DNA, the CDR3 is TGTGCCAGCAGTTTACTCGCTCCACCGAACACCGGGGAGCTGTTTTTT.

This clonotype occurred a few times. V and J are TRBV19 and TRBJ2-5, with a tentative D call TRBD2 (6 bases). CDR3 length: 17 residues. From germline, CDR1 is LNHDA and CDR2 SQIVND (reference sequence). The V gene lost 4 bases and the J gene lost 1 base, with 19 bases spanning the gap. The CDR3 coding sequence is TGTGCCAGTAGTAAACGGTTTCTGCGGGGCCTCCAAGAGACCCAGTACTTC. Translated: CASSKRFLRGLQETQYF.

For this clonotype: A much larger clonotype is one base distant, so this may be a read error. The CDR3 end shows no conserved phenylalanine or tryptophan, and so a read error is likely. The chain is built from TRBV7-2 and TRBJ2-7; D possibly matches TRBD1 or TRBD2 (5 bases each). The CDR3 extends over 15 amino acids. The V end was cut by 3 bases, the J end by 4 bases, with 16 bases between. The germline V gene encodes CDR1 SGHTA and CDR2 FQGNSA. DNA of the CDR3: TGTGCCAGCAGCTTGCCCCCGGGACGGCTGTACGAGCAGTACTTA. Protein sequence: CASSLPPGRLYEQYL.

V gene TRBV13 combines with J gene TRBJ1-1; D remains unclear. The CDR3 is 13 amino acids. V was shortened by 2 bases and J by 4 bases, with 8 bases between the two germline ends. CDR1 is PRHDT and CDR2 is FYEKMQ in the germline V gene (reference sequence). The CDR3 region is CASSLKVGTEAFF. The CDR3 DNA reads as TGTGCCAGCAGCTTAAAGGTTGGCACTGAAGCTTTCTTT.

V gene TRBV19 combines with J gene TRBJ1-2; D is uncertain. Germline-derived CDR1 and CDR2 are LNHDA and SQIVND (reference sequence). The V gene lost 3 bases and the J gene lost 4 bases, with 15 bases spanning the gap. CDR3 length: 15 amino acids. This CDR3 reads CASSIKLRDPYGYTF. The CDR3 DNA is TGTGCCAGTAGTATTAAGTTGAGGGATCCCTATGGCTACACCTTC.

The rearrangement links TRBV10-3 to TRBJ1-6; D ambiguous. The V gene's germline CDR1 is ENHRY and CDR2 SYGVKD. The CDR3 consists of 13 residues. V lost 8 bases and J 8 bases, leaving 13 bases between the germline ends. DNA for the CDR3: TGTGCCATCCAATGGCAAGCATATTCACCCCTCCACTTT. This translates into CAIQWQAYSPLHF.

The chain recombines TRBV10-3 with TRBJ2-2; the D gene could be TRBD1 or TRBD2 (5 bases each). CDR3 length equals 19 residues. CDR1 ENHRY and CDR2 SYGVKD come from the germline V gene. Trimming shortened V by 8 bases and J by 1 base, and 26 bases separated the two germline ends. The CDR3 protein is CAILVRGDGPPRNTGELFF. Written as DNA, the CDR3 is TGTGCCATCCTAGTGAGAGGGGACGGGCCCCCCAGGAACACCGGGGAGCTGTTTTTT.

DNA of the CDR3: TGTGCCACCAGTGATTCACGGGCGCGGAATGGCTACACCTTC. Translating gives CATSDSRARNGYTF. The chain combines TRBV24-1 with TRBJ1-2; D is unresolved. Germline V gene lookup returns CDR1 KGHDR and CDR2 SFDVKD. The CDR3 is made up of 14 amino acids. The V end lost 2 bases, the J end lost 6 bases, and 12 bases lay between the germline ends.